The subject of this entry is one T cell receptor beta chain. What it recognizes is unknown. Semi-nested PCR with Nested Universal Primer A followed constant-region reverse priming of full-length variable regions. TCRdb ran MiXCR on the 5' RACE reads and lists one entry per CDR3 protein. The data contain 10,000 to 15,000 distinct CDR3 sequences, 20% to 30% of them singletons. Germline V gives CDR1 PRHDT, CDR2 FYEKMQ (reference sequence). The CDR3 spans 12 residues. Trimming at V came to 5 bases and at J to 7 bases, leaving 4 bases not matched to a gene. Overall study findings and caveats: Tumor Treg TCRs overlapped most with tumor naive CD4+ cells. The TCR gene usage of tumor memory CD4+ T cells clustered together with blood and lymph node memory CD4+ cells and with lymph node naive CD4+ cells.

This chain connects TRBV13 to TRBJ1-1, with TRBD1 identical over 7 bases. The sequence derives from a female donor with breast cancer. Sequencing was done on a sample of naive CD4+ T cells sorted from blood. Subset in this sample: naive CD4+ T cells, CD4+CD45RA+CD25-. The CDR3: CASSPRQGEAFF. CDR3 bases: TGTGCCAGCAGCCCCAGACAGGGTGAAGCTTTCTTT.